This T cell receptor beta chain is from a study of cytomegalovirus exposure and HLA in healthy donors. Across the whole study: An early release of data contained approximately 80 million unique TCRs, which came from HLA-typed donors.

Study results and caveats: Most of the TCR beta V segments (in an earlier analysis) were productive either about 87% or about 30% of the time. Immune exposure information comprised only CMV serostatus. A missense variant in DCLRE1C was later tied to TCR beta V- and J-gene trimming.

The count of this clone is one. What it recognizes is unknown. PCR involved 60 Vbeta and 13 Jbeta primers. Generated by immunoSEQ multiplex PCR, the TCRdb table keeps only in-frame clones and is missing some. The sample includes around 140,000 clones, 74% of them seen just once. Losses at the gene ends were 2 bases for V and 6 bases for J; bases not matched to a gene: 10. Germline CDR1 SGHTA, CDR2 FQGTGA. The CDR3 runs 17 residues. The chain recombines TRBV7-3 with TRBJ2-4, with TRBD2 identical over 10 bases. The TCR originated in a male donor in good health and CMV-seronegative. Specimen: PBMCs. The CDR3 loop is CASSLGAGGPAGNIQYF. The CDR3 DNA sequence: TGTGCCAGCAGCTTAGGAGCGGGGGGGCCCGCGGGAAACATTCAGTACTTC.